Here is one TCR beta chain with its context. Germline V gene lookup returns CDR1 KGHSH and CDR2 LQKENI. This CDR3 has 15 residues. The V end lost 1 base, the J end lost 3 bases, and 13 bases lay between the germline ends. This entry is derived from a study of blood T cell repertoires in COVID-19. Study-level information: T cells, B-cell-depleted T cells, or PBMCs supplied cDNA or gDNA.

In the original processing: Reference gene primers were amplified, and this amplification served to estimate nucleated cell counts. Assay: immunoSEQ multiplex PCR; the TCRdb copy retains only in-frame clones and omits some. The V and J calls and clone size are taken from that table; D and trimming were inferred from the DNA. The table records roughly 29,000 clones, 70% to 90% of them present only once. The V and J genes are TRBV18 and TRBJ2-7, with D possibly being TRBD2 (7 bases). Material for sequencing was peripheral blood. The sequence was obtained from a human donor in a cohort sampled during active COVID-19. The CDR3: CASSPQRGDYYEQYF. The CDR3 bases are TGTGCCAGCTCACCACAGAGGGGGGACTACTACGAGCAGTACTTC.